The present T cell receptor beta chain was sequenced within a study of T cells in tumors after PD-1 blockade. Using immunoSEQ multiplex PCR, the repertoire was profiled, and TCRdb retains in-frame clones only, with some absent. The sample records nearly 25,000 clones, around four fifths being singletons. Study-wide results and caveats: Peripheral recruitment is suggested, as some novel exhausted tumor clones were in pre-treatment blood.

With respect to this clone: Its antigen is not identified.

The V segment lost 4 bases and the J segment 0 bases; nucleotides outside the gene matches: 9. This CDR3 region has 17 residues. Germline CDR1 is SGDLS and CDR2 is YYNGEE. Input was roughly 550 ng to 6,500 ng of genomic DNA from tumor or blood. The TCR was taken from a human donor with basal cell carcinoma. This chain uses TRBV9 with TRBJ1-4; TRBD1 matches at 7 bases. The specimen was PBMCs, collected after anti-PD-1 treatment. The CDR3 loop is CASSPNPGTATNEKLFF. The CDR3, as DNA: TGTGCCAGCAGCCCCAACCCAGGGACAGCAACTAATGAAAAACTGTTTTTT.